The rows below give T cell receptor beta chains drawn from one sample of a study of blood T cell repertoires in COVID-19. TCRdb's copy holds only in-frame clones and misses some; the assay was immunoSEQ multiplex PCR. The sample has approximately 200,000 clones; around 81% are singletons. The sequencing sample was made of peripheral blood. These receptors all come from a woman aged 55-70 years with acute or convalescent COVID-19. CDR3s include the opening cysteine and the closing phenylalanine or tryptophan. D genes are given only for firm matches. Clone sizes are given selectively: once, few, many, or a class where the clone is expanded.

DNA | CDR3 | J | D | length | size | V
TGTGCCAGCAGCAACCGGGATAAAGAGACCCAGTACTTC | CASSNRDKETQYF | TRBJ2-5 | NA | 13 | NA | TRBV5-5
TGTGCCAGCAGCTTGGTCGGGGGCAATGAGCAGTTCTTC | CASSLVGGNEQFF | TRBJ2-1 | NA | 13 | NA | TRBV5-6
TGTGCCAGCAGCTTAGCCGCCAGGGCGGCATACTATGGCTACACCTTC | CASSLAARAAYYGYTF | TRBJ1-2 | NA | 16 | NA | TRBV13
TGCGCCAGCAGCCAAGATCTCAACAGGGTCACTGAAGCTTTCTTT | CASSQDLNRVTEAFF | TRBJ1-1 | NA | 15 | once | TRBV4-3
TGTGCCAGCAGCTCCCATGGGACAGGTCCCTATGGCTACACCTTC | CASSSHGTGPYGYTF | TRBJ1-2 | TRBD1 | 15 | few | TRBV28
TGTGCCAGCAGTCGCGACCGGGACAGGGGCTCCTACAATGAGCAGTTCTTC | CASSRDRDRGSYNEQFF | TRBJ2-1 | TRBD1 | 17 | once | TRBV7-6
TGTGCCAGTAGCAGGGGCAACTCCTACGGGGGCTACACCTTC | CASSRGNSYGGYTF | TRBJ1-2 | NA | 14 | NA | TRBV7-9
TGTGCCAGCAGCACCCAGGGGCGAGAGACCCAGTACTTC | CASSTQGRETQYF | TRBJ2-5 | NA | 13 | once | TRBV5-4
TGCGCCAGCAGCTTAAACGGCAGGGACTTTGGGCCCCAGCATTTT | CASSLNGRDFGPQHF | TRBJ1-5 | NA | 15 | NA | TRBV5-1
TGTGCCAGCAGCGATACAGGGTTAATCTACAATGAGCAGTTCTTC | CASSDTGLIYNEQFF | TRBJ2-1 | NA | 15 | NA | TRBV5-5
TGTGCCAGTAGGTCTTGGGACAGGGATTCACCCCTCCACTTT | CASRSWDRDSPLHF | TRBJ1-6 | TRBD1 | 14 | NA | TRBV19
TGTGCCAGCAGCCGTAAGACAGGGTCTGGAAACACCATATATTTT | CASSRKTGSGNTIYF | TRBJ1-3 | TRBD1 | 15 | NA | TRBV11-2
TGTGCCAGCAGCGAGACACCGAACACTGAAGCTTTCTTT | CASSETPNTEAFF | TRBJ1-1 | NA | 13 | NA | TRBV3-1/TRBV3-2